This TCR beta chain is from a study of TIL therapy for anti-PD-1-resistant metastatic lung cancer. The libraries were made with immunoSEQ v3. The protocol was immunoSEQ multiplex PCR, while the TCRdb copy is restricted to in-frame clones and leaves out a portion. The table lists about 15,000 clones, approximately 85% of them singletons. Time point described: pre-treatment sample, taken before nivolumab and TIL therapy. This CDR3 region has 14 residues. V gave up 5 bases and J gave up 5 bases, with 14 bases separating them. Germline values: CDR1 SGHTA, CDR2 FQGTGA. This chain connects TRBV7-3 to TRBJ2-3; D tentatively fits TRBD1 or TRBD2 (6 bases each). The clonotype originates from a person aged 25-85 years with non-small cell lung cancer. Source: blood, taken at baseline. CDR3: CASSREGGIDTQYF. DNA for the CDR3: TGTGCCAGCAGCCGCGAAGGGGGGATAGATACGCAGTATTTT.